This TCR beta chain was sequenced in a study of T cell changes during pregnancy in multiple sclerosis. The V gene's germline CDR1 is LGHNA and CDR2 YNFKEQ. CDR3 length equals 18 residues. V lost 1 base and J lost 7; bases outside the gene matches: 11. Measured with immunoSEQ multiplex PCR; TCRdb has only the in-frame clones, and not every one. The table lists just under 100,000 clones, approximately 93% of them singletons. The TCR was taken from a female donor with multiple sclerosis, enrolled in a pregnancy study. This rearrangement joins TRBV4-2 to TRBJ1-6, with 9 nucleotides matching TRBD1. This specimen was peripheral blood, taken after pregnancy. CDR3 nucleotide sequence: TGTGCCAGCAGCCAAGGCAACAGGGGGCGCGATTGGAATTCACCCCTCCACTTT. The encoded protein is CASSQGNRGRDWNSPLHF.